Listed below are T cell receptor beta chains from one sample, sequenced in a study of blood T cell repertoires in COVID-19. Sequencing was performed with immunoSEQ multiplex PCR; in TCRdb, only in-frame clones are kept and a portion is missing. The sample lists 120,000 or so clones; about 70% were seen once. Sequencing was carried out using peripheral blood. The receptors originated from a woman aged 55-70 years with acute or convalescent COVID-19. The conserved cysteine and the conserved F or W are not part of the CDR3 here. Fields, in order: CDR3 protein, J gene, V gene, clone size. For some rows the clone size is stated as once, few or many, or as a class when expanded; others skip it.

ASSTDGYTEAF TRBJ1-1 TRBV12-3/TRBV12-4 -
ASSYNRGGGETQY TRBJ2-5 TRBV6-5 -
ASSCAPNQPQH TRBJ1-5 TRBV6-5 -
ASTGGTRAPHT TRBJ1-2 TRBV4-1 -
ASSLDRPGGGEQY TRBJ2-7 TRBV7-9 -
ASSFSGERGAYNEQF TRBJ2-1 TRBV5-4 -
ASSEGSLSNEQY TRBJ2-7 TRBV6-1 -
ASSPLDRQETQY TRBJ2-5 TRBV18 -
ASRLRTGLNEKLF TRBJ1-4 TRBV28 few
ASSLARQDLYEQY TRBJ2-7 TRBV5-1 -
ASSLGLTGSTEAF TRBJ1-1 TRBV7-2 -
ASSIPGSGEPQH TRBJ1-5 TRBV19 -
ASSPEGSGRSGQY TRBJ2-7 TRBV5-6 few
ASSWRRSRGYT TRBJ1-2 TRBV5-1 -
ASSPVEGAGYT TRBJ1-2 TRBV5-4 -
ASRRQVPNTEAF TRBJ1-1 TRBV28 -
ASSYNRGWANTEAF TRBJ1-1 TRBV5-1 -
ASSFAGTGANYGYT TRBJ1-2 TRBV12-1 -
ASSYTGGLAYEQY TRBJ2-7 TRBV5-6 -
ASSPEVTGGGHEQY TRBJ2-7 TRBV18 -
SASRREGSAF TRBJ1-1 TRBV20-1 -
ASSLARTGDNEQF TRBJ2-1 TRBV7-9 -
ASGDRGYGYT TRBJ1-2 TRBV14 -
ASSYARRVGGTEAF TRBJ1-1 TRBV6-5 -
ASSQGLGQGQHEQY TRBJ2-7 TRBV3-1/TRBV3-2 -
ASSLLAGNADTQY TRBJ2-3 TRBV6-2/TRBV6-3 -
ASSPYRGREAF TRBJ1-1 TRBV18 -
ASSIIQGANAIHEQY TRBJ2-7 TRBV28 -
ASSIARGGANTEAF TRBJ1-1 TRBV19 -
ASSWDRRTTEAF TRBJ1-1 TRBV11-2 -
ASSRFTNEKLF TRBJ1-4 TRBV5-1 -
ASSLTAGSHEQF TRBJ2-1 TRBV7-9 -
ASMAGGRNTIY TRBJ1-3 TRBV19 once
ASSGNTGQGILSPLH TRBJ1-6 TRBV9 few
TSSQAAGAGYEQY TRBJ2-7 TRBV1 -
ASRDRGNTEAF TRBJ1-1 TRBV19 -
ASSFQETGTGELF TRBJ2-2 TRBV7-3 few
ASSQAGSSYNEQF TRBJ2-1 TRBV3-1/TRBV3-2 -
ASSLDRGLNTEAF TRBJ1-1 TRBV6-6 few
ASSKPPARKDRGLSQPQH TRBJ1-5 TRBV21-1 -
ASSLGWGQGLTEAF TRBJ1-1 TRBV11-2 -
AISSDSLYGYT TRBJ1-2 TRBV10-3 -
ASSRGTGGGGFETQY TRBJ2-5 TRBV19 once
ATSRDRGNHYGYT TRBJ1-2 TRBV15 -
ASSAAGWGNEKLF TRBJ1-4 TRBV5-4 -
ASSFGGSLNEKLF TRBJ1-4 TRBV5-1 once
ASRIITGGGHLNLRAEAF TRBJ1-1 TRBV28 -
AVGRGREKLF TRBJ1-4 TRBV6-5 -
ASSPSGQTHGYT TRBJ1-2 TRBV3-1/TRBV3-2 -
AIRSQGEATEAF TRBJ1-1 TRBV10-3 -
ASSPEIYQPQH TRBJ1-5 TRBV6-2/TRBV6-3 -
ASSPRPSRLASSYNEQF TRBJ2-1 TRBV19 once
ASSYRGRGNSPLH TRBJ1-6 TRBV6-2/TRBV6-3 few
ASSRDRGLNGYT TRBJ1-2 TRBV18 -